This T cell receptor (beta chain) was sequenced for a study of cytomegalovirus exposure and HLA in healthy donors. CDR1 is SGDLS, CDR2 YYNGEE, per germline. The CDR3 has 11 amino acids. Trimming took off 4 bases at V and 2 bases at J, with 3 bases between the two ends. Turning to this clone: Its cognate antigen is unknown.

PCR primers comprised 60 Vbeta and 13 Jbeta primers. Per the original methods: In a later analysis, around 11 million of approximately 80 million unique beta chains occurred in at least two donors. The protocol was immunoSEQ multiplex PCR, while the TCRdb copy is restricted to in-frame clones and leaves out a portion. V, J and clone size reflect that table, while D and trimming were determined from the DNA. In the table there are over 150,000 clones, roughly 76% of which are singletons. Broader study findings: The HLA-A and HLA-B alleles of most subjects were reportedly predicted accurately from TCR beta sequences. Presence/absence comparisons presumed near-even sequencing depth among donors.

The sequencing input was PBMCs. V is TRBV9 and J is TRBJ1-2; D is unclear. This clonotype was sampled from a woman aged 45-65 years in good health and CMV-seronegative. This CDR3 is CASSSNYGYTF. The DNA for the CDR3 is TGTGCCAGCAGCTCGAACTATGGCTACACCTTC.